The 9 T cell receptor beta chains in this list originate from one sample, sequenced in a study of blood T cell repertoires in COVID-19 (dated by TCRdb to the early 2020s). Receptor amplification or capture employed the immunoSEQ multiplex PCR assay. TCRdb's version of the immuneACCESS table is confined to in-frame rearrangements and falls short of the full clone set. An unresolved V gene accounts for under half of the shortfall where checked; the remainder is of unknown origin. The sample contains over 350,000 clones, more than 85% of them found a single time. Clones ranked in the top ten supply over 4% of the sample. Sample: peripheral blood. The source of these receptors is a woman aged 25 to 39 with acute or convalescent COVID-19.

V usage is TRBV19 and J usage is TRBJ1-1; D is ambiguous. From germline, CDR1 is LNHDA and CDR2 SQIVND (reference sequence). Trimming stripped 1 base from V and 4 bases from J, with 10 bases between. The CDR3 extends over 14 amino acids. CDR3 DNA: TGTGCCAGTAGTATAGCCAGGTTGGGCACTGAAGCTTTCTTT. It specifies CASSIARLGTEAFF.

This sequence joins TRBV4-2 and TRBJ2-7; 7 nucleotides match TRBD2. Germline assignment: CDR1 LGHNA and CDR2 YNFKEQ. The CDR3 is 13 residues long. V gave up 8 bases and J gave up 6 bases; unmatched junction bases: 10. Here the CDR3 DNA reads TGTGCCAGCGAGATGGGAGGGTGGGCCGAGCAGTACTTC. Protein product: CASEMGGWAEQYF.

The rearrangement links TRBV3-1 (or the pseudogene TRBV3-2) to TRBJ2-7; 10 positions agree with TRBD1. V shed 2 bases and J 3 bases; nucleotides not matched to a gene: 7. CDR3 length: 16 amino acids. The germline CDR1 and CDR2 sequences are LGHDT and YNNKEL (reference sequence). The CDR3 reads CASSQTPGQGSYEQYF. CDR3 DNA sequence: TGTGCCAGCAGCCAAACCCCGGGACAGGGGAGCTACGAGCAGTACTTC.

This sequence joins TRBV10-3 and TRBJ1-1; no clear D gene. CDR1 and CDR2 from the germline V gene are ENHRY and SYGVKD. Trimming removed 6 bases from V and 2 bases from J, with 7 bases in between. This CDR3 region has 12 residues. CDR3 nucleotide sequence: TGTGCCATCAGGACGGGTAACACTGAAGCTTTCTTT. Protein: CAIRTGNTEAFF.

The genes are TRBV27 and TRBJ1-1; D is possibly TRBD1 (5 bases). The CDR3 sequence is 13 residues long. With 6 bases removed from V and 6 bases from J, the gap between germline ends came to 14 bases. Germline V lookup: CDR1 MNHEY, CDR2 SMNVEV (reference sequence). The CDR3 loop reads CASSRGTYAEAFF. For the CDR3, the DNA is TGTGCCAGCAGCCGGGGGACTTACGCTGAAGCTTTCTTT.

CDR3 amino acids: CASSSLGVDTQYF. CDR3 bases: TGTGCCAGCAGTTCATTAGGGGTAGATACGCAGTATTTT. V usage is TRBV28 and J usage is TRBJ2-3, with D maybe TRBD1 (5 bases). V was pared by 4 bases and J by 5 bases, with 10 bases between. Germline V gene sequence: CDR1 MDHEN, CDR2 SYDVKM. The CDR3 spans 13 residues.

The rearrangement uses TRBV5-5 and TRBJ1-2, with 9 bases matching TRBD1. The CDR3 is 14 residues long. Trimming removed 6 bases from V and 0 bases from J; junction bases left unmatched: 3. The germline V gene has CDR1 SGHKS and CDR2 YYEKEE (reference sequence). The CDR3 protein is CASIGTGTNYGYTF. The CDR3 DNA follows: TGTGCCAGCATCGGGACAGGGACTAACTATGGCTACACCTTC.

The table lists this clone with a count of one. This chain connects TRBV6-5 to TRBJ2-3, with a tentative D call TRBD2 (5 bases). Trimming left V 6 bases short and J 2 bases short, with 9 bases between. Germline CDR1 reads MNHEY; CDR2 reads SVGAGI. The CDR3 consists of 13 residues. CDR3 protein: CASRAVNTDTQYF. CDR3 DNA: TGTGCCAGCAGAGCGGTAAACACAGATACGCAGTATTTT.

This chain uses TRBV28 with TRBJ2-7, with TRBD2 matching over 7 bases. The ends lost 6 bases at V and 0 bases at J; junction bases unmatched: 8. The CDR3 has 15 residues. Germline CDR1 reads MDHEN; CDR2 reads SYDVKM. The CDR3: CASRHGAGFSYEQYF. The CDR3, as DNA: TGTGCCAGCAGACACGGAGCGGGGTTCTCCTACGAGCAGTACTTC.